Presented here are 15 T cell receptor beta chains from one specimen sequenced in a study of blood T cell repertoires in COVID-19. Profiling relied on immunoSEQ multiplex PCR, and the TCRdb table lists in-frame clones only, not all of them. The table lists some 240,000 clones, approximately 84% of them singletons. The source material was PBMCs or T cells enriched from blood (not recorded which). The receptors shown here come from a woman aged 45-65 years who had been exposed to COVID-19.

The rearrangement joins TRBV19 to TRBJ1-5; 8 bases fit TRBD1. CDR1 and CDR2 (germline): LNHDA, SQIVND (reference sequence). CDR3 length: 14 residues. Trimming removed 6 bases from V and 6 bases from J; junction bases left unmatched: 7. In DNA form, the CDR3 reads TGTGCCAGTAGAAATCAGGGGGCGAGTCAGCCCCAGCATTTT. Translation gives CASRNQGASQPQHF.

The rearrangement joins TRBV2 to TRBJ1-6, with D possibly TRBD1 on 6 matching bases. Trimming shortened V by 8 bases and J by 4 bases, and 9 bases separated the two germline ends. Germline V gene sequence: CDR1 SNHLY, CDR2 FYNNEI. CDR3 length: 13 amino acids. The CDR3 region has the DNA TGTGCCAGCTCTGGACAGTATAATTCACCCCTCCACTTT. Translated: CASSGQYNSPLHF.

This chain's CDR3 is CASRTGVFGKQGTNEKLFF. CDR3 DNA: TGTGCCAGTCGAACGGGGGTGTTCGGGAAACAGGGGACTAATGAAAAACTGTTTTTT. The rearrangement joins TRBV19 to TRBJ1-4; 7 nucleotides align to TRBD1. This CDR3 contains 19 residues. Germline V gene sequence: CDR1 LNHDA, CDR2 SQIVND (reference sequence). V shed 8 bases and J 2 bases; nucleotides not matched to a gene: 20.

The V and J genes are TRBV28 and TRBJ2-2; 8 nucleotides align to TRBD1. The V gene's germline CDR1 is MDHEN and CDR2 SYDVKM. The CDR3 totals 17 residues. V trimming: 6 bases; J trimming: 4 bases; junction bases outside the gene matches: 13. In DNA form, the CDR3 reads TGTGCCAGCAGCCCACGCCCAGACAGGGGAGGCACCGGGGAGCTGTTTTTT. Encoded protein: CASSPRPDRGGTGELFF.

As regards this clone: The junction and the germline gene differ at one end; a read error may be behind it. Within the sample, other DNA sequences also encode this same CDR3. The chain employs TRBV5-6 and TRBJ1-6; TRBD1 matches at 7 bases. Germline CDR1 is SGHDT and CDR2 is YYEEEE. The CDR3 consists of 15 residues. CDR3 in amino acids: CASSLDPTGRSPLHF. CDR3 in DNA: TGTGCCAGCAGTTTGGACCCGACAGGGCGTTCACCCCTCCACTTT.

The J gene is TRBJ1-2, the V gene TRBV6-6; D unclear. The ends were cut back, 6 bases at V and 4 bases at J, with 15 bases in the middle. CDR3 length: 14 residues. Germline V CDR1 and CDR2: MNHNY, SVGAGI (reference sequence). CDR3 region: CASSPSGQFYGYTF. CDR3 nucleotides: TGTGCCAGCAGCCCCAGCGGGCAGTTCTATGGCTACACCTTC.

This sequence joins TRBV7-2 and TRBJ2-1; a weak D match, TRBD2 (7 bases). The CDR3 extends over 16 amino acids. The V end lost 5 bases, the J end lost 1 base, and 15 bases lay between the germline ends. The V gene's germline CDR1 is SGHTA and CDR2 FQGNSA. The CDR3: CASSPLGGGSYNEQFF. The CDR3 DNA reads as TGTGCCAGCAGCCCCCTAGGGGGGGGATCCTACAATGAGCAGTTCTTC.

This sequence joins TRBV7-9 and TRBJ1-2; D not resolved. Germline V gives CDR1 SEHNR, CDR2 FQNEAQ (reference sequence). The CDR3 consists of 14 residues. V lost 4 bases to trimming and J lost 3 bases, with 12 bases between them. In nucleotides, the CDR3 is TGTGCCAGCAGCTATACAGAGTCTCACTATGGCTACACCTTC. This codes for CASSYTESHYGYTF.

The chain employs TRBV29-1 and TRBJ2-1; 11 bases fit TRBD2. This CDR3 region has 14 residues. Unmatched junction bases numbered 3, after V lost 4 bases and J lost 4 bases. Germline lookup yields CDR1 SQVTM and CDR2 ANQGSEA. The CDR3 spells CSVGLAGLYNEQFF. The CDR3 bases are TGCAGCGTTGGACTAGCGGGGTTGTACAATGAGCAGTTCTTC.

Points on this clone: Germline and junction disagree at one end, which may indicate a read error. The V call is TRBV5-1, the J call TRBJ1-4, with D possibly being TRBD1 (5 bases). Germline values: CDR1 SGHRS, CDR2 YFSETQ. CDR3 length: 15 amino acids. CDR3: CASSLEGRAHEKLFF. The CDR3 DNA is TGCGCCAGCAGCTTGGAGGGCAGGGCCCATGAAAAATTGTTTTTT.

The chain links TRBV28 to TRBJ2-3, with 11 bases that match TRBD2. The trim removed 3 bases at V and 2 bases at J, leaving 1 base unmatched. This CDR3 region has 15 residues. CDR1 is MDHEN, CDR2 SYDVKM, per germline. The CDR3 is CASSLGLADTDTQYF. The CDR3 DNA follows: TGTGCCAGCAGTTTGGGACTAGCGGACACAGATACGCAGTATTTT.

Turning to this clone: A much larger clone lies one base from this, so it may be a read error. Other DNA sequences in this sample translate to the same CDR3. V gene TRBV4-3 combines with J gene TRBJ1-1, with D possibly matching TRBD1 (5 bases). V lost 0 bases, J lost 5 bases, and 7 bases lay in between. Germline values: CDR1 LGHNA, CDR2 YSLEER. This CDR3 spans 13 amino acids. CDR3 DNA: TGCGCCAGCAGCCAAGATGGGGGGACTGAAGCTTTCTTT. This sequence encodes CASSQDGGTEAFF.

The V call is TRBV11-2, the J call TRBJ2-7; TRBD1 is a possible D gene (6 bases). Germline V CDR1 and CDR2: SGHAT, FQNNGV. The V and J ends lost 5 bases and 6 bases respectively, with 11 bases between them. This CDR3 contains 12 residues. The CDR3 here is CASSLQGLEQYF. The CDR3 DNA follows: TGTGCCAGCAGCCTACAGGGCCTCGAGCAGTACTTC.

The chain is built from TRBV29-1 and TRBJ1-1; tentative D call: TRBD1 (5 bases). Germline CDR1 reads SQVTM; CDR2 reads ANQGSEA. V dropped 7 bases and J dropped 0 bases, with 18 bases sitting between them. The CDR3 has 15 amino acids. The CDR3 sequence: CSARRGSGLNTEAFF. CDR3 bases: TGCAGCGCCCGGAGGGGCAGTGGATTGAACACTGAAGCTTTCTTT.

The chain recombines TRBV7-7 with TRBJ2-1; D may be TRBD2 (6 bases). Germline values: CDR1 SSHAT, CDR2 FNYEAQ (reference sequence). There are 15 residues in the CDR3. Trimming cost V 5 bases and J 0 bases, with 11 bases left between them. The CDR3 spells CASSPGLSSYNEQFF. CDR3 DNA: TGTGCCAGCAGCCCGGGACTTAGCTCCTACAATGAGCAGTTCTTC.